Sequencing of this T cell receptor (beta chain) was carried out in a study of blood T cell repertoires in COVID-19. Across the whole study: Sample material is recorded as cDNA or gDNA derived from T cells, B-cell-depleted T cells, or PBMCs.

Only one count was recorded for this clone. The CDR3 extends over 13 amino acids. From germline, CDR1 is SGHAT and CDR2 FQNNGV. V lost 2 bases to trimming and J lost 5 bases, with 9 bases between them. Only in-frame clones appear in the TCRdb table, and some are missing; sequencing was by immunoSEQ multiplex PCR. The data contain approximately 360,000 clones, around 83% of them singletons. The clonotype was recovered from a woman aged 45 to 65 who had recovered from COVID-19. The sample comprised PBMCs or T cells enriched from blood (not recorded which). This rearrangement joins TRBV11-2 to TRBJ1-1; D unresolved. CDR3 DNA: TGTGCCAGCAGCTTAACCCGGGAGACTGAAGCTTTCTTT. As protein: CASSLTRETEAFF. The full variable domain, in which reference TRBV11-2 and TRBJ1-1 provide the parts outside the CDR3, is EAGVAQSPRYKIIEKRQSVAFWCNPISGHATLYWYQQILGQGPKLLIQFQNNGVVDDSQLPKDRFSAERLKGVDSTLKIQPAKLEDSAVYLCASSLTRETEAFFGQGTRLTVV.